The 18 T cell receptor beta chains below all came from one sample that was sequenced in a study of long-term antiretroviral therapy in people with HIV. Survey-level immunoSEQ v3.0 assays were run. Clones were read by immunoSEQ multiplex PCR, and TCRdb kept only the in-frame ones, dropping some. The repertoire holds over 10,000 clones, with roughly nine tenths as singletons. The material sequenced was unsorted PBMCs, taken 2.1 years after starting antiretroviral therapy. The receptors were gathered from a woman between 35 and 50 years old with HIV.

The chain uses TRBV4-3 and TRBJ1-1; unclear D gene. Germline assignment: CDR1 LGHNA and CDR2 YSLEER. The V end lost 1 base, the J end lost 8 bases, and 8 bases lay between the germline ends. The CDR3 sequence is 12 residues long. The CDR3 loop reads CASSQGLGEAFF. The CDR3 DNA follows: TGCGCCAGCAGCCAAGGTTTGGGGGAAGCTTTCTTT.

This chain joins TRBV5-1 and TRBJ1-3; unclear D gene. There are 16 residues in the CDR3. The V and J ends lost 0 bases and 0 bases respectively, with 10 bases between them. Germline V gene lookup returns CDR1 SGHRS and CDR2 YFSETQ. The CDR3 sequence is CASSLAPGPSGNTIYF. The CDR3 nucleotides are TGCGCCAGCAGCTTGGCCCCGGGTCCCTCTGGAAACACCATATATTTT.

The genes are TRBV7-2 and TRBJ2-5; 13 bases are shared with TRBD2. Germline CDR1 is SGHTA and CDR2 is FQGNSA. The CDR3 spans 15 residues. J gave up 6 bases and V 9 bases, and 10 bases lay outside the gene matches. The CDR3 here is CASAVTSGGPKTQYF. CDR3 sequence (DNA): TGTGCCAGTGCTGTGACTAGCGGGGGGCCTAAGACCCAGTACTTC.

This chain links TRBV4-3 with TRBJ1-1; no reliable D call. The CDR3 has 18 residues. V gave up 0 bases and J gave up 2 bases, with 19 bases separating them. Germline V lookup: CDR1 LGHNA, CDR2 YSLEER. The chain's CDR3 is CASSQDWIPGWLNTEAFF. Here the CDR3 DNA reads TGCGCCAGCAGCCAAGATTGGATCCCAGGTTGGTTAAACACTGAAGCTTTCTTT.

This rearrangement joins TRBV5-4 to TRBJ1-3; possibly TRBD1 for D (5 bases). The CDR3 sequence is 15 residues long. Germline loops: CDR1 SGHNT, CDR2 YYREEE (reference sequence). The V end lost 0 bases, the J end lost 8 bases, and 15 bases lay between the germline ends. The CDR3 sequence is CASSLDRGHLDTIYF. Written as DNA, the CDR3 is TGTGCCAGCAGCTTGGACCGCGGACATTTAGACACCATATATTTT.

The CDR3 protein is CASSLDISQHYGYTF. The DNA for the CDR3 is TGTGCCAGCAGCTTAGATATCTCGCAGCACTATGGCTACACCTTC. The chain couples TRBV11-3 to TRBJ1-2; D is unclear. V lost 0 bases and J lost 3, with 11 bases in between. This CDR3 has 15 amino acids. Germline V CDR1 and CDR2: SGHNT, YENEEA.

The gene calls are TRBV19 and TRBJ1-2; TRBD1 agrees at 7 bases. Germline V gene sequence: CDR1 LNHDA, CDR2 SQIVND (reference sequence). The CDR3 covers 11 residues. Trimming at V came to 11 bases and at J to 7 bases, leaving 7 bases not matched to a gene. This CDR3 reads CAAAGGSGYTF. CDR3 DNA sequence: TGTGCCGCGGCAGGGGGAAGTGGCTACACCTTC.

This clone was seen a few times. The gene calls are TRBV11-2 and TRBJ1-1; 9 nucleotides align to TRBD1. Germline CDR1 and CDR2: SGHAT and FQNNGV. The V gene end was trimmed by 5 bases and the J gene end by 5 bases; junction bases not matched to a gene: 21. This CDR3 comprises 19 residues. DNA for the CDR3: TGTGCCAGCAGCCCTGACGCGCCGGGACAGGGTGGATCTGGGACTGAAGCTTTCTTT. The encoded protein is CASSPDAPGQGGSGTEAFF.

This clone was picked up one time. The rearrangement joins TRBV30 to TRBJ1-1, with D perhaps TRBD1 (6 bases). The germline V gene encodes CDR1 GTSNPN and CDR2 SVGIG (reference sequence). The CDR3 length is 12 residues. V was cut by 5 bases and J by 8 bases, with 15 bases left in between. In DNA, the CDR3 is TGTGCCTGGGGGGGACACGAAGAAGAAGCTTTCTTT. Translation: CAWGGHEEEAFF.

The count of this clone is one. This sequence joins TRBV27 and TRBJ1-4; TRBD1 matches 9 bases. Germline-derived CDR1 and CDR2 are MNHEY and SMNVEV (reference sequence). Trimming cost V 6 bases and J 5 bases; bases outside gene matches: 7. CDR3 length equals 15 residues. The CDR3 DNA reads as TGTGCCAGCAGCACCCTAGGGACAGGGAATGAAAAACTGTTTTTT. The encoded protein is CASSTLGTGNEKLFF.

V gene TRBV4-1 combines with J gene TRBJ2-2, with 7 nucleotides matching TRBD2. CDR1 is MGHRA, CDR2 YSYEKL, per germline. V was pared by 4 bases and J by 0 bases, with 11 bases of the junction left unmatched. The CDR3 runs to 18 residues. The CDR3 protein is CASSRNPGGPANTGELFF. CDR3 DNA sequence: TGCGCCAGCAGCCGAAACCCGGGGGGACCAGCGAACACCGGGGAGCTGTTTTTT.

The rearrangement uses TRBV5-1 and TRBJ2-2, with 12 bases aligning to TRBD2. Germline CDR1 SGHRS, CDR2 YFSETQ. The trim removed 3 bases at V and 7 bases at J, leaving 7 bases unmatched. The CDR3 runs 16 residues. The CDR3 region is CASSSRTSGVLGELFF. CDR3 DNA sequence: TGCGCCAGCAGCTCCAGGACTAGCGGGGTTCTCGGGGAGCTGTTTTTT. Variable domain in full (rest from reference TRBV5-1 and TRBJ2-2): KAGVTQTPRYLIKTRGQQVTLSCSPISGHRSVSWYQQTPGQGLQFLFEYFSETQRNKGNFPGRFSGRQFSNSRSEMNVSTLELGDSALYLCASSSRTSGVLGELFFGEGSRLTVL.

V gene TRBV18 combines with J gene TRBJ2-7, with 9 bases lining up with TRBD2. The germline gives CDR1 KGHSH, CDR2 LQKENI. J gave up 3 bases and V 1 base, and 7 bases lay outside the gene matches. The CDR3 is 16 residues long. The CDR3 region has the DNA TGTGCCAGCTCACCACAGGAAGCGGGGGGCCTCTACGAGCAGTACTTC. Its protein product is CASSPQEAGGLYEQYF. The full variable domain, with the rest looked up from reference TRBV18 and TRBJ2-7, is NAGVMQNPRHLVRRRGQEARLRCSPMKGHSHVYWYRQLPEEGLKFMVYLQKENIIDESGMPKERFSAEFPKEGPSILRIQQVVRGDSAAYFCASSPQEAGGLYEQYFGPGTRLTVT.

Only one count was recorded for this clone. The gene calls are TRBV2 and TRBJ2-7; the match to TRBD1 covers 8 bases. Germline V gives CDR1 SNHLY, CDR2 FYNNEI. The CDR3 has 14 amino acids. Trimming cost V 6 bases and J 4 bases; bases outside gene matches: 8. This CDR3 reads CASSRQGIMYEQYF. CDR3 coding DNA: TGTGCCAGCAGCCGACAGGGGATCATGTACGAGCAGTACTTC. Combining the CDR3 with reference TRBV2 and TRBJ2-7 gives the whole variable domain EPEVTQTPSHQVTQMGQEVILRCVPISNHLYFYWYRQILGQKVEFLVSFYNNEISEKSEIFDDQFSVERPDGSNFTLKIRSTKLEDSAMYFCASSRQGIMYEQYFGPGTRLTVT.

The chain uses TRBV7-9 and TRBJ1-4; the D gene is possibly TRBD1 (5 bases). V was pared by 5 bases and J by 0 bases, with 13 bases between. Germline V gene data show CDR1 as SEHNR and CDR2 as FQNEAQ (reference sequence). The CDR3 covers 16 residues. The CDR3 is CASSIGLDTTNEKLFF. The CDR3 region has the DNA TGTGCCAGCAGCATAGGCTTGGACACAACTAATGAAAAACTGTTTTTT.

The rearrangement links TRBV6-5 to TRBJ1-1, with unresolved D. The germline gives CDR1 MNHEY, CDR2 SVGAGI. Trimming took 6 bases from V and 0 from J, leaving 8 bases between them. This CDR3 has 13 residues. The CDR3 DNA sequence: TGTGCCAGCAGCCTTACACTGAACACTGAAGCTTTCTTT. Encoded protein: CASSLTLNTEAFF.

The chain combines TRBV7-3 with TRBJ2-3; D possibly corresponds to TRBD1 (6 bases). Trimming took off 5 bases at V and 5 bases at J, with 14 bases between the two ends. Germline CDR1 is SGHTA and CDR2 is FQGTGA. This CDR3 is 14 amino acids long. The CDR3 reads CASSGQGIGDTQYF. In nucleotides, the CDR3 is TGTGCCAGCAGCGGCCAGGGGATAGGAGATACGCAGTATTTT.

On this clone: One end of the junction varies from germline; a read error may be responsible. The chain has TRBV5-3 and TRBJ1-4; 7 bases match TRBD1. TRBV5-3 is treated as an ORF (open reading frame) with a function not yet certain. The CDR3 length is 15 residues. This CDR3 is CASSFIAGGNEKLFF. CDR3 in DNA: TGTGCCAGCAGCTTTATTGCAGGGGGAAATGAAAAACTGTTTTTT.